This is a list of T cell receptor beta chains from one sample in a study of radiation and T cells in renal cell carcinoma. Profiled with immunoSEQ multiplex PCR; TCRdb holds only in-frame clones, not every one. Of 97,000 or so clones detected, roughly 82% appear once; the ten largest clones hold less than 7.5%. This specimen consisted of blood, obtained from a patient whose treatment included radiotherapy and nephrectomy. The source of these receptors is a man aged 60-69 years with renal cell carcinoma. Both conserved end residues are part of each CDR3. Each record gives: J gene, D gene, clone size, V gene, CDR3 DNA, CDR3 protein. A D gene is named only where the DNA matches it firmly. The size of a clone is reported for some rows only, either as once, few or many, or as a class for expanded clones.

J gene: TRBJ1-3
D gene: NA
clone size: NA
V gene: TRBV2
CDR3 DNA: TGTGCCAGCAGTGAGGGGAGAAGCTCTGGAAACACCATATATTTT
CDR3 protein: CASSEGRSSGNTIYF

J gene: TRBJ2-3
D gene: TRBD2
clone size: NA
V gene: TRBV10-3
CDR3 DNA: TGTGCCATCAGGGAGATAGCGGGAGGGAACACAGATACGCAGTATTTT
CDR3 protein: CAIREIAGGNTDTQYF

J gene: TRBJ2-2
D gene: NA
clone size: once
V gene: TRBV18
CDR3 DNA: TGTGCCAGCTCACCGCTACAGGTTGTGGACACCGGGGAGCTGTTTTTT
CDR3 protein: CASSPLQVVDTGELFF

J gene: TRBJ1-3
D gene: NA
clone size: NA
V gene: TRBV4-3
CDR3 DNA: TGCGCCAGCAGCCAAGGGGGATTCCAGCGACCGAACACCATATATTTT
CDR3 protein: CASSQGGFQRPNTIYF

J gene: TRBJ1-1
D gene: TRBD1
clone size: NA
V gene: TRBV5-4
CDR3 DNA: TGTGCCAGCAGCTTGGTCAGGGGGCGCGGTACTGAAGCTTTCTTT
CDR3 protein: CASSLVRGRGTEAFF

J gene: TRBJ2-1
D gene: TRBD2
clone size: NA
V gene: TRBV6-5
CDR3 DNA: TGTGCCAGCAAAGCGGGAGGCAATGAGCAGTTCTTC
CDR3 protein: CASKAGGNEQFF

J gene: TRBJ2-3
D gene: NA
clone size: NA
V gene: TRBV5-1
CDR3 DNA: TGCGCCAGCAGCTGGACGGACGGGAGAGATACGCAGTATTTT
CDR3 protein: CASSWTDGRDTQYF

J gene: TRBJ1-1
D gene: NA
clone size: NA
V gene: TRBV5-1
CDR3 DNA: TGCGCCAGCAGCTTGGAGGCGAACACTGAAGCTTTCTTT
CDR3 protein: CASSLEANTEAFF

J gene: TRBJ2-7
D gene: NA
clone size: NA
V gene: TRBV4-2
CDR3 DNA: TGTGCCAGCAGCCAAGTTAGCCAGGGGGGACTAGTCCACGACTACTCTACTACCTACGAGCAGTACTTC
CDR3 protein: CASSQVSQGGLVHDYSTTYEQYF

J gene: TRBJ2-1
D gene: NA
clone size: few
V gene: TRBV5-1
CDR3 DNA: TGCGCCAGCAGCTTGGTCGGAGACGTCGGGCGGCAGTTCTTC
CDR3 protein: CASSLVGDVGRQFF

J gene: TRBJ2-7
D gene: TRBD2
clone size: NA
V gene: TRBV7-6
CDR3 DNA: TGTGCCAGCAGCTTAGCGGTAGCGGGTGGTTCCTACGAGCAGTACTTC
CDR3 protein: CASSLAVAGGSYEQYF